Following are 28 T cell receptor beta chains from one sample sequenced in a study of post-analysis software for immune sequencing data. Whole-study results and caveats: Relative to controls, patients had five TRBV segments at higher frequency, with TRBV5-6, TRBV5-1 and TRBV20-1 among these.

TCR beta cDNA libraries had unique molecular identifiers. MiXCR was run by TCRdb on the PCR reads, yielding one entry per CDR3 protein. The sample has roughly 180,000 distinct CDR3 sequences, approximately 31% seen once. The antigens of these receptors remain unknown. Sequencing was done on a sample of blood. The source of these receptors is a girl aged 5-17 years with multiple sclerosis.

This clonotype was found many times. The chain joins TRBV5-1 to TRBJ2-1; D is unclear. This CDR3 spans 15 amino acids. Germline assignment: CDR1 SGHRS and CDR2 YFSETQ. V was pared by 5 bases and J by 0 bases, with 12 bases between. DNA of the CDR3: TGCGCCAGCAGTCCAGACACCCCCTCCTACAATGAGCAGTTCTTC. Translated: CASSPDTPSYNEQFF.

Details on this clonotype: Being one base from a much bigger clone, this may be a read error. The rearrangement links TRBV4-2 to TRBJ2-1; 7 bases line up with TRBD2. The CDR3 sequence is 16 residues long. The V gene's germline CDR1 is LGHNA and CDR2 YNFKEQ. CDR3 residues: CASSRAGEGSYNGQFF. As DNA, the CDR3 is TGTGCCAGCAGCCGCGCGGGAGAAGGGTCGTACAATGGGCAGTTCTTC.

Of note for this clonotype: This may be a read error, as it is one base from a much larger clone. The V gene is TRBV7-2, the J gene TRBJ2-1; D perhaps matches TRBD2 (6 bases). This CDR3 spans 16 amino acids. Germline CDR1 is SGHTA and CDR2 is FQGNSA. The CDR3 nucleotides read TGTGCCAGCAGTTACGGACTCGGGAGCTCCTACAATGAGCGGTTCTTC. Protein: CASSYGLGSSYNERFF.

This clonotype has a single count. The rearrangement uses TRBV12-3 or TRBV12-4 and TRBJ1-1; TRBD1 might be the D (6 bases). Trimming left V 5 bases short and J 7 bases short, with 11 bases between. This CDR3 comprises 12 residues. The CDR3 spells CASSNRADEAFF. The CDR3 DNA follows: TGTGCCAGCAGTAACAGGGCCGATGAAGCTTTCTTT.

This clonotype was detected only a few times. The J gene is TRBJ1-1, the V gene TRBV6-1; tentatively, D is TRBD1 (6 bases). V shed 4 bases and J shed 5 bases, with 14 bases lying between them. CDR1 MNHNS and CDR2 SASEGT come from the germline V gene. The length of the CDR3 is 14 residues. CDR3 protein: CASSVTGTGTEAFF. CDR3 nucleotide sequence: TGTGCCAGCAGTGTGACAGGCACGGGGACTGAAGCTTTCTTT.

This clonotype turned up a few times. V gene TRBV12-3 or TRBV12-4 combines with J gene TRBJ2-3; 7 positions agree with TRBD1. The V and J ends lost 4 bases and 6 bases, in that order; junction bases with no gene match: 10. The CDR3 loop spans 15 amino acids. CDR3 DNA sequence: TGTGCCAGCAGTTCAACAGGGGATGTGAGCGATACGCAGTATTTT. This translates into CASSSTGDVSDTQYF.

The chain links TRBV20-1 to TRBJ2-1, with 12 positions matching TRBD2. V was clipped by 6 bases and J by 8 bases; unmatched bases: 8. The germline V gene encodes CDR1 DFQATT and CDR2 SNEGSKA (reference sequence). This CDR3 has 14 residues. CDR3 amino acids: CSASLAGGGHEQFF. In DNA, the CDR3 is TGCAGTGCGTCTCTAGCGGGAGGGGGCCATGAGCAGTTCTTC.

Ten or more counts support this clonotype. The V gene is TRBV3-1, the J gene TRBJ2-1; D not resolved. CDR1 is LGHDT, CDR2 YNNKEL, per germline (reference sequence). Trimming shortened V by 0 bases and J by 7 bases, and 13 bases separated the two germline ends. The CDR3 totals 15 residues. The CDR3 region is CASSQDLIARNEQFF. The DNA of the CDR3 is TGTGCCAGCAGCCAAGATCTGATCGCAAGGAATGAGCAGTTCTTC.

To note about this clonotype: It may be a read error: a sequence one base away is much more abundant. V is TRBV20-1 and J is TRBJ2-7, with a weak D call TRBD1 (6 bases). In germline, CDR1 is DFQATT, CDR2 SNEGSKA (reference sequence). The CDR3 runs to 13 residues. CDR3 in DNA: TGCAGTGCTGGCGGCAGGGGATCCTGCGAGCAGTACTTC. This sequence encodes CSAGGRGSCEQYF.

V usage is TRBV4-1 and J usage is TRBJ1-5; tentatively, D is TRBD1 (5 bases). V gave up 0 bases and J gave up 9 bases, with 9 bases separating them. The CDR3 consists of 13 residues. Germline lookup yields CDR1 MGHRA and CDR2 YSYEKL. The CDR3 bases are TGCGCCAGCAGCCAAGAGGGGCTCGGGCCCCAGCATTTT. Protein sequence: CASSQEGLGPQHF.

This clonotype was found many times. The chain recombines TRBV3-1 with TRBJ2-5; no clear D. Germline V gene data show CDR1 as LGHDT and CDR2 as YNNKEL (reference sequence). Deletions cut 6 bases from V and 5 bases from J, with 7 bases between. CDR3 length equals 11 residues. CDR3 DNA sequence: TGTGCCAGCAGTCATAGGGAGACCCAGTACTTC. Amino acids: CASSHRETQYF.

This clonotype has a count of ten or more. The genes are TRBV10-2 and TRBJ2-7, with D perhaps TRBD2 (6 bases). The CDR3 extends over 13 amino acids. In germline, CDR1 is WSHSY, CDR2 SAAADI. Trimming cost V 2 bases and J 3 bases, with 8 bases left between them. The CDR3: CASSERGIYEQYF. The CDR3 coding sequence is TGCGCCAGCAGTGAGCGGGGGATCTACGAGCAGTACTTC.

This clonotype appeared many times. This chain links TRBV12-3 or TRBV12-4 with TRBJ1-2; the D is unclear. The CDR3 extends over 12 amino acids. The germline V and J ends were trimmed by 2 bases and 8 bases, with 9 bases remaining between them. CDR3 nucleotides: TGTGCCAGCAGTTTAAATGTCAACGGCTACACCTTC. Protein: CASSLNVNGYTF.

This clonotype showed up many times. The V call is TRBV20-1, the J call TRBJ2-3; D might be TRBD2 (6 bases). There are 14 residues in the CDR3. The V and J ends lost 6 bases and 4 bases respectively, with 17 bases between them. Germline V CDR1 and CDR2: DFQATT, SNEGSKA (reference sequence). The CDR3 coding sequence is TGCAGTGCCGTCTGGGGGGTTTTGCCAGATACGCAGTATTTT. Amino acids: CSAVWGVLPDTQYF.

This clonotype showed up just a few times. V usage is TRBV6-6 and J usage is TRBJ2-7; TRBD1 is a possible D gene (6 bases). The CDR3 has 13 residues. Trimming took 8 bases from V and 1 from J, leaving 12 bases between them. Germline values: CDR1 MNHNY, CDR2 SVGAGI (reference sequence). The CDR3 loop is CASASTGSYEQYF. CDR3 nucleotides: TGTGCCAGCGCCTCCACAGGGTCCTACGAGCAGTACTTC.

A word on this clonotype: A much larger clonotype is one base distant, so this may be a read error. The chain employs TRBV7-2 and TRBJ1-2, with a weak D call TRBD1 (5 bases). From germline, CDR1 is SGHTA and CDR2 FQGNSA. This CDR3 region has 14 residues. Trimming shortened V by 3 bases and J by 8 bases, and 16 bases separated the two germline ends. The CDR3 loop reads CASSLGTSGAGYTF. In nucleotides, the CDR3 is TGTGCCAGCAGCTTGGGGACTTCGGGTGCGGGCTACACCTTC. The full variable domain, in which reference TRBV7-2 and TRBJ1-2 provide the parts outside the CDR3, is GAGVSQSPSNKVTEKGKDVELRCDPISGHTALYWYRQSLGQGLEFLIYFQGNSAPDKSGLPSDRFSAERTGGSVSTLTIQRTQQEDSAVYLCASSLGTSGAGYTFGSGTRLTVV.

This clonotype was seen a few times. This chain uses TRBV12-3 or TRBV12-4 with TRBJ1-1; 9 bases align to TRBD1. The CDR3 is 14 amino acids. V shed 3 bases and J 4 bases; nucleotides not matched to a gene: 3. CDR3 coding DNA: TGTGCCAGCAGTTTCGGGACAGGGTTCACTGAAGCTTTCTTT. Translating it yields CASSFGTGFTEAFF.

The rearrangement links TRBV12-3 or TRBV12-4 to TRBJ2-7, with D perhaps matching TRBD2 (5 bases). The CDR3 has 15 residues. The ends were cut back, 3 bases at V and 2 bases at J, with 14 bases in the middle. The CDR3 loop is CASSFGLSGPYEQYF. CDR3 sequence (DNA): TGTGCCAGCAGTTTTGGGTTGAGCGGACCCTACGAGCAGTACTTC.

Concerning this clonotype itself: This clone may be a read error of a much larger clone one base away. CDR3: CASSVDIRGANIEAFF. The CDR3 DNA follows: TGTGCCAGCAGCGTAGACATCAGGGGGGCAAACATTGAAGCTTTCTTT. The J gene is TRBJ1-1, the V gene TRBV9; 7 bases fit TRBD1. Germline-derived CDR1 and CDR2 are SGDLS and YYNGEE. The CDR3 is made up of 16 amino acids.

To note about this clonotype: A much larger clonotype is one base distant, so this may be a read error. Since no conserved phenylalanine or tryptophan closes the CDR3, a read error is the likely cause. V gene TRBV6-5 combines with J gene TRBJ2-5, with D uncertain. Germline V CDR1 and CDR2: MNHEY, SVGAGI. The CDR3 extends over 16 amino acids. With 5 bases removed from V and 5 bases from J, the gap between germline ends came to 21 bases. The CDR3 DNA reads TGTGCCAGCAGTCCGACCTCGATTTTTCCTATGGAGACCCAGTACTTA. Residues: CASSPTSIFPMETQYL.

A word on this clonotype: Just one base apart from a much larger clone, this may be a read error. The chain uses TRBV4-2 and TRBJ2-5; possibly TRBD2 for D (5 bases). Germline-derived CDR1 and CDR2 are LGHNA and YNFKEQ. The CDR3 has 15 residues. Trimming cost V 2 bases and J 3 bases, with 13 bases left between them. CDR3 bases: TGTGCCAGCAGCCAAACCGGGATAGGGAAAGAGACCCAGTACTTC. This encodes CASSQTGIGKETQYF.

This chain joins TRBV27 and TRBJ2-1; TRBD2 is a possible D gene (6 bases). The V gene's germline CDR1 is MNHEY and CDR2 SMNVEV (reference sequence). The CDR3 is 12 residues long. Trimming stripped 6 bases from V and 12 bases from J, with 15 bases between. CDR3 nucleotide sequence: TGTGCCAGCAGCCAAACCCTAGCGCGGCAGTTCTTC. Protein sequence: CASSQTLARQFF.

This chain links TRBV12-3 or TRBV12-4 with TRBJ2-1; no clear D. The V end lost 10 bases, the J end lost 0 bases, and 10 bases lay between the germline ends. The CDR3 covers 13 residues. The CDR3 loop is CATCPSSYNEQFF. The CDR3 DNA sequence: TGTGCCACCTGCCCAAGCTCCTACAATGAGCAGTTCTTC.

In this sample, this clonotype turned up a few times. This chain joins TRBV6-2 or TRBV6-3 and TRBJ2-3; TRBD2 might be the D (6 bases). The CDR3 is 14 residues long. V dropped 6 bases and J dropped 1 base, with 11 bases sitting between them. Germline V gene lookup returns CDR1 MNHEY and CDR2 SVGEGT. CDR3 sequence reads: CASRGSGGTDTQYF. CDR3 nucleotide sequence: TGTGCCAGCAGGGGCTCGGGAGGCACAGATACGCAGTATTTT.

The rearrangement joins TRBV27 to TRBJ2-5; tentative D call: TRBD2 (6 bases). Germline-derived CDR1 and CDR2 are MNHEY and SMNVEV (reference sequence). The CDR3 runs 15 residues. With 8 bases removed from V and 11 bases from J, the gap between germline ends came to 27 bases. CDR3 coding DNA: TGTGCCAGCTGGAAGCAGTCTAGCGAGTACAATGAGCAGTACTTC. This encodes CASWKQSSEYNEQYF.

There are a few counts of this clonotype. The CDR3 bases are TGCAGTGCTAGAGGGGATCTTAATCAGCCCCAGCATTTT. Encoded protein: CSARGDLNQPQHF. This chain joins TRBV20-1 and TRBJ1-5; D ambiguous. V was shortened by 1 base and J by 4 bases, with 8 bases between the two germline ends. Germline V gene sequence: CDR1 DFQATT, CDR2 SNEGSKA (reference sequence). The CDR3 is 13 residues long.

This clonotype showed up many times. The J gene is TRBJ2-7, the V gene TRBV7-9, with D tentatively TRBD2 (6 bases). V was pared by 4 bases and J by 5 bases, with 21 bases between. CDR3 size: 16 residues. Germline V gene data show CDR1 as SEHNR and CDR2 as FQNEAQ (reference sequence). The CDR3 reads CASSSPWRDPQDEQYF. CDR3 coding DNA: TGTGCCAGCAGCTCCCCTTGGAGGGACCCTCAGGACGAGCAGTACTTC.

The chain recombines TRBV6-6 with TRBJ2-1; the D is unclear. The CDR3 loop spans 12 amino acids. The germline V gene encodes CDR1 MNHNY and CDR2 SVGAGI (reference sequence). V lost 10 bases to trimming and J lost 2 bases, with 9 bases between them. The CDR3 DNA follows: TGTGCCACCACCGGACCCTACAATGAGCAGTTCTTC. It codes for CATTGPYNEQFF.